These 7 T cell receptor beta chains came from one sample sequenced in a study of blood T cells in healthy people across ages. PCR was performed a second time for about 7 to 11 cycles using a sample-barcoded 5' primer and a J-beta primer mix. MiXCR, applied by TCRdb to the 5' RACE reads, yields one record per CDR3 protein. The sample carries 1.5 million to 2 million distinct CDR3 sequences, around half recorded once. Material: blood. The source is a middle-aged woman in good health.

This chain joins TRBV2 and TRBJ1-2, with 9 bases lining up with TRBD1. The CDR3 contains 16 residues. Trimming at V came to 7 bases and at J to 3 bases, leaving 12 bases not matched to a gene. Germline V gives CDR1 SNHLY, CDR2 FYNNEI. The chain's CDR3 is CASNEIPGQGDYGYTF. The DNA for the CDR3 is TGTGCCAGCAACGAGATTCCGGGACAGGGAGACTATGGCTACACCTTC.

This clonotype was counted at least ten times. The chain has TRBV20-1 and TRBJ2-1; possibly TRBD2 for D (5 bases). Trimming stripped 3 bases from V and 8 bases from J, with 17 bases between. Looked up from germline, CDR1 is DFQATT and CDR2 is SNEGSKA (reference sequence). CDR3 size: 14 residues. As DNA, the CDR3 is TGCAGTGCTAGTAGCGTCGGGGTCCTGGATGAGCAGTTCTTC. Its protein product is CSASSVGVLDEQFF.

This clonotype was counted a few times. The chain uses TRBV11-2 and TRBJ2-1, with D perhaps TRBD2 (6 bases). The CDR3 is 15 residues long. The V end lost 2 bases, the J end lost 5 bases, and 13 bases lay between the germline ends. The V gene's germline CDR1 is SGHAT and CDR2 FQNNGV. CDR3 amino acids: CASSLTGDVNNEQFF. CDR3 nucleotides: TGTGCCAGCAGCTTAACGGGGGACGTTAACAATGAGCAGTTCTTC.

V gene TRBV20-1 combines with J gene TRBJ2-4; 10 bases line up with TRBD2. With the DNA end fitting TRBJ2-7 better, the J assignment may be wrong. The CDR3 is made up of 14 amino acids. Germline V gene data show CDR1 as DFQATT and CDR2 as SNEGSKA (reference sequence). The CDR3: CSARGTSGRYEQYF. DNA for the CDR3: TGCAGTGCTAGAGGGACTAGCGGTCGCTACGAGCAGTACTTC.

The CDR3 loop is CASSEARFNGLNYGYTF. The CDR3 DNA reads as TGTGCCAGCAGTGAAGCGCGTTTTAACGGATTGAACTATGGCTACACCTTC. The rearrangement links TRBV6-1 to TRBJ1-2; no reliable D call. V was trimmed by 0 bases and J by 2 bases, leaving 16 bases between them. Germline assignment: CDR1 MNHNS and CDR2 SASEGT. The CDR3 runs 17 residues.

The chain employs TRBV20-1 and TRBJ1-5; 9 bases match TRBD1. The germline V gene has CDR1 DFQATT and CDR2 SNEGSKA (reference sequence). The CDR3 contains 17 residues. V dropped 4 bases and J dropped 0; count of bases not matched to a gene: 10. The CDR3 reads CSAKYRGRSYSNQPQHF. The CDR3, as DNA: TGCAGTGCTAAATACAGGGGGCGATCGTATAGCAATCAGCCCCAGCATTTT.

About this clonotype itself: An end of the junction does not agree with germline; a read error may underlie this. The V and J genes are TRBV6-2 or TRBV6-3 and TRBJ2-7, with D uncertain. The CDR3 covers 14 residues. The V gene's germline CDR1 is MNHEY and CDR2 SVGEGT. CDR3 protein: CAGSYSDVFYEQYF. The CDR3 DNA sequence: TGTGCCGGCAGTTACTCCGACGTTTTCTACGAGCAGTACTTC.